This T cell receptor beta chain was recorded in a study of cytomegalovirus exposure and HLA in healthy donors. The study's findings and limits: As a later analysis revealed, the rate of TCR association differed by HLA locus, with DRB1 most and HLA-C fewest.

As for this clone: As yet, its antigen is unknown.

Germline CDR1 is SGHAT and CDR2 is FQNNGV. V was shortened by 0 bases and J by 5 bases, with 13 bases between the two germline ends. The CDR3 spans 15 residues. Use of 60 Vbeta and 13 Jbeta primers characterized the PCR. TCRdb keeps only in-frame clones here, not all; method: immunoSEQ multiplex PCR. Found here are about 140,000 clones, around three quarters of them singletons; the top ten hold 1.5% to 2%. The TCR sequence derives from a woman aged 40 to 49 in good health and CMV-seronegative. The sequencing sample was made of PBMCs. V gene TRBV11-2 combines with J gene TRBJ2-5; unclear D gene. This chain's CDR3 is CASSLDLVAPETQYF. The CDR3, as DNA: TGTGCCAGCAGCTTAGATCTGGTAGCCCCGGAGACCCAGTACTTC.